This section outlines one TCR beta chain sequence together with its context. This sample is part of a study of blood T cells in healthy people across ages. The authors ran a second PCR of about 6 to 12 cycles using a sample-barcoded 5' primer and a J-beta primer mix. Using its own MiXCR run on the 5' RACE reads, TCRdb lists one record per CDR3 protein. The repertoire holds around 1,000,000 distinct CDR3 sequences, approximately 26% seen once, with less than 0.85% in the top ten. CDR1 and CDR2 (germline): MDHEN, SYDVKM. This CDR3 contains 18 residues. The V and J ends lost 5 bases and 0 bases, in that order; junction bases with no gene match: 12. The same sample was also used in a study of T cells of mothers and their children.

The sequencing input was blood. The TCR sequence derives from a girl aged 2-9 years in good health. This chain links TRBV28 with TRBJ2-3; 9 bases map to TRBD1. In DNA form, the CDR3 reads TGTGCCAGCAGTCTCCTTTCACAGGGGGCATCTAGCACAGATACGCAGTATTTT. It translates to CASSLLSQGASSTDTQYF.